The present T cell receptor beta chain was sequenced within a study of blood T cell repertoires in COVID-19. The assay was immunoSEQ multiplex PCR, and TCRdb's table has in-frame clones only and misses some. The sample contains more than 110,000 clones, approximately 84% of which appear only once. The CDR3 runs to 16 residues. Per germline, CDR1 SGHNT and CDR2 YYREEE (reference sequence). V shed 4 bases and J 5 bases; nucleotides not matched to a gene: 9. The specimen sequenced was peripheral blood. This chain joins TRBV5-4 and TRBJ2-5, with 12 nucleotides matching TRBD2. This sequence originates from a woman between 55 and 75 years old with acute or convalescent COVID-19. The CDR3 DNA reads TGTGCCAGCAGCCCTACTAGCGGGAGGACGGGGGAGACCCAGTACTTC. It is translated as CASSPTSGRTGETQYF.